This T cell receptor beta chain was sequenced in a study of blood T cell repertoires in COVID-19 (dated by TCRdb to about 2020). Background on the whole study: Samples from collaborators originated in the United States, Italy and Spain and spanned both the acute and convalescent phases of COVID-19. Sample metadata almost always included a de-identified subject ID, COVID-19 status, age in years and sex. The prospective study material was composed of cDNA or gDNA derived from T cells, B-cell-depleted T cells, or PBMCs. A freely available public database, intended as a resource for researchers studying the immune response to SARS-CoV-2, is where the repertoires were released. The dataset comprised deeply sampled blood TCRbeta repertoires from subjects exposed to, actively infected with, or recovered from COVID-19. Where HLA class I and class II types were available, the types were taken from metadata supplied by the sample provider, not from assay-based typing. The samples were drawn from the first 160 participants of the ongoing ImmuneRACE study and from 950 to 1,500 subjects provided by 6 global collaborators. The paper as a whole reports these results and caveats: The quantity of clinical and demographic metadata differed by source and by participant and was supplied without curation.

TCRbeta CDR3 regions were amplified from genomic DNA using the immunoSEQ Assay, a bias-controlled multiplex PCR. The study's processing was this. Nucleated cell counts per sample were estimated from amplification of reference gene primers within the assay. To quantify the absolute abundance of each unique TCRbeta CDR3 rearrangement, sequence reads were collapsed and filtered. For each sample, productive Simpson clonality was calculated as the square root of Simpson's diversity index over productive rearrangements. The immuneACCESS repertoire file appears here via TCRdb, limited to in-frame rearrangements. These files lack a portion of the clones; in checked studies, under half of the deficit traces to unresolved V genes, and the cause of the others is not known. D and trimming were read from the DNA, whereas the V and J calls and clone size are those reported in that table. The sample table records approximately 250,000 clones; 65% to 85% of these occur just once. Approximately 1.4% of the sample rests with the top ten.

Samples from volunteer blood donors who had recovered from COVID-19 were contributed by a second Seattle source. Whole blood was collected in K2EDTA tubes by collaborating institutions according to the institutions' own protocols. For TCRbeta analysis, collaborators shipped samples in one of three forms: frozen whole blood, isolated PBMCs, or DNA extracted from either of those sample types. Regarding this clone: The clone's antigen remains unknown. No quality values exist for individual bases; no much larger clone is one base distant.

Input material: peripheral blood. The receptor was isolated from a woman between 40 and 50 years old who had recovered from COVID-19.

The CDR3 sequence is CASGQDVGRRQETQYF. Here is the DNA: TGTGCTAGTGGCCAAGATGTGGGAAGGAGGCAAGAGACCCAGTACTTC. The rearranged chain carries TRBV12-5 and TRBJ2-5, with TRBD2 perhaps the D gene, on 5 matching bases. A distance of 19 bases separates the germline ends of V and J, which lose 6 bases and 2 bases respectively. As encoded in the germline V gene, CDR1 is LGHNT while CDR2 is FRNRAP. The CDR3 runs 16 residues from the cysteine to the phenylalanine. The retained sequence is limited to the CDR3, 48 bases, with the frame set at the first base. The reference TRBV12-5 and TRBJ2-5 proteins fill in what lies around the CDR3, so the full variable domain reads DARVTQTPRHKVTEMGQEVTMRCQPILGHNTVFWYRQTMMQGLELLAYFRNRAPLDDSGMPKDRFSAEMPDATLATLKIQPSEPRDSAVYFCASGQDVGRRQETQYFGPGTRLLVL.